Following are 11 T cell receptor beta chains from one sample sequenced in a study of PD-L1 blockade in urothelial cancer. Sequencing was performed with immunoSEQ multiplex PCR; in TCRdb, only in-frame clones are kept and a portion is missing. Here the sample spans fewer than 45,000 clones, roughly 82% being singletons. Material: PBMCs, obtained around atezolizumab (anti-PD-L1) treatment. These receptors all come from a man between 65 and 85 years old with urothelial cancer.

J is TRBJ1-1 and V is TRBV15, with a weak D call TRBD1 (6 bases). The germline gives CDR1 LNHNV, CDR2 YYDKDF (reference sequence). The CDR3 consists of 15 residues. V gave up 5 bases and J gave up 3 bases, with 16 bases separating them. The CDR3 nucleotides are TGTGCCACCAGCCTTACAGGGCTCGATCACACTGAAGCTTTCTTT. Its protein is CATSLTGLDHTEAFF.

This sequence joins TRBV2 and TRBJ1-6; D possibly corresponds to TRBD1 (6 bases). CDR1 SNHLY and CDR2 FYNNEI come from the germline V gene. The CDR3 is made up of 15 amino acids. Trimming stripped 6 bases from V and 10 bases from J, with 19 bases between. The CDR3 loop reads CASRTGVPLLSPLHF. CDR3 nucleotide sequence: TGTGCCAGCAGGACAGGAGTACCTCTTTTATCACCCCTCCACTTT.

V and J are TRBV2 and TRBJ1-5; 7 bases are a match to TRBD1. In germline, CDR1 is SNHLY, CDR2 FYNNEI. J was trimmed by 2 bases and V by 6 bases; bases with no gene match: 4. There are 14 residues in the CDR3. CDR3 nucleotide sequence: TGTGCCAGCAGCCTAGACAGGGGCAATCAGCCCCAGCATTTT. This codes for CASSLDRGNQPQHF.

As to this clone: A junction end diverges from the germline sequence, so it may reflect a read error. The genes are TRBV6-1 and TRBJ1-1, with D hard to call. The germline gives CDR1 MNHNS, CDR2 SASEGT. The length of the CDR3 is 11 residues. The CDR3 here is CASSEVGGTSF. As DNA, the CDR3 is TGTGCCAGCAGTGAAGTAGGAGGCACTTCCTTT.

The V and J genes are TRBV9 and TRBJ2-1; 9 bases align to TRBD1. V shed 0 bases and J 6 bases; nucleotides not matched to a gene: 4. The CDR3 length is 15 residues. The germline CDR1 and CDR2 sequences are SGDLS and YYNGEE. The CDR3 is CASSVGGQGSNEQFF. CDR3 nucleotides: TGTGCCAGCAGCGTAGGGGGACAGGGAAGCAATGAGCAGTTCTTC.

This clone occurred a few times. V usage is TRBV30 and J usage is TRBJ2-2; D unclear. In germline, CDR1 is GTSNPN, CDR2 SVGIG (reference sequence). V lost 5 bases, J lost 3 bases, and 13 bases lay in between. CDR3 length equals 14 residues. CDR3 amino acids: CAWCQRPDTGELFF. CDR3 bases: TGTGCCTGGTGTCAGCGACCCGACACCGGGGAGCTGTTTTTT.

The chain couples TRBV7-2 to TRBJ2-2; D is possibly TRBD2 (6 bases). Between the trimmed V and J ends, which lost 5 bases and 7 bases, there was a span of 14 bases. CDR1 is SGHTA, CDR2 FQGNSA, per germline. This CDR3 has 14 amino acids. The CDR3 protein is CASSTRRADGELFF. The CDR3 DNA sequence: TGTGCCAGCAGCACCCGGAGGGCCGACGGGGAGCTGTTTTTT.

The CDR3 DNA follows: TGTGCTAGTGGTGTCACAGTGACCAAAAACATTCAGTACTTC. This sequence encodes CASGVTVTKNIQYF. V and J are TRBV12-5 and TRBJ2-4; no clear D gene. CDR3 length equals 14 residues. Germline V gene lookup returns CDR1 LGHNT and CDR2 FRNRAP. The V and J ends lost 5 bases and 2 bases respectively, with 10 bases between them.

CDR3 residues: CASSPGQGESDTQYF. The CDR3 DNA reads TGCGCCAGCAGTCCCGGACAGGGGGAATCAGATACGCAGTATTTT. The rearrangement uses TRBV4-3 and TRBJ2-3, with 10 bases identical to TRBD1. This CDR3 comprises 15 residues. Germline assignment: CDR1 LGHNA and CDR2 YSLEER. Trimming removed 6 bases from V and 4 bases from J; junction bases left unmatched: 7.

V usage is TRBV15 and J usage is TRBJ1-1, with D maybe TRBD1 (6 bases). Between the trimmed V and J ends, which lost 9 bases and 1 base, there was a span of 12 bases. Germline CDR1 and CDR2: LNHNV and YYDKDF (reference sequence). This CDR3 spans 13 amino acids. The CDR3 sequence is CATGTSANTEAFF. DNA for the CDR3: TGTGCCACGGGGACATCGGCGAACACTGAAGCTTTCTTT.

The chain joins TRBV5-4 to TRBJ1-1; possible D gene TRBD1, 5 bases. CDR1 is SGHNT, CDR2 YYREEE, per germline (reference sequence). The CDR3 runs to 16 residues. The V end lost 4 bases, the J end lost 1 base, and 17 bases lay between the germline ends. The CDR3, as DNA: TGTGCCAGCAGCCTGCAGTCGCCAGGGCCGAACACTGAAGCTTTCTTT. This codes for CASSLQSPGPNTEAFF.